This TCR beta chain was captured by sequencing in a study of graft-versus-host responses after intestinal transplantation (dated by TCRdb to about 2021). Describing the broader study: The transplants that recipients received were multivisceral, liver-intestinal, or isolated intestinal. All recipients received anti-thymocyte globulin induction followed by maintenance tacrolimus and steroids for 3 to 4 years. Rather than going through the commercial service, samples from a few later patients were sequenced in-house on an Illumina MiSeq and processed with MiXCR. A peak of at least 4% donor T cells among recipient peripheral blood mononuclear cells was the definition used for donor T cell macrochimerism. Bulk TCR-beta CDR3 sequencing was used to track graft-versus-host and host-versus-graft alloreactive T cell clones in the graft, circulation and bone marrow after intestinal transplantation. To identify alloreactive clones, pre-transplant mixed lymphocyte reaction products were sequenced and then compared with unstimulated pre-transplant donor and recipient T cells. A cohort of approximately 23 intestinal transplant recipients, including one retransplant, was enrolled, and a few patients lacking pretransplant specimens were excluded.

In the first month after transplant, blood samples were collected up to 4 times, and after that at least monthly when available. About this clone: Its cognate antigen has yet to be identified. There are no base qualities to consult, and no much larger clone falls within one base.

The study at large found these results: Early after transplant, peak levels of circulating GvH clones were associated with declines in HvG clones. The relatively low number and heterogeneity of intestinal transplant patients limited the conclusions. GvH clones were detected in recipient bone marrow, and some of these GvH clones were observed earlier in ileal mucosa or blood, consistent with an intestinal mucosal origin. Patients with donor T cell macrochimerism had high GvH to HvG T cell clonal ratios in their allografts.

V loses 8 bases of germline sequence and J loses 7 bases, and the interval between the two ends is 14 bases. CDR1 and CDR2 (KGHSH, LQKENI) derive from the germline V gene. The CDR3 runs 12 residues from the cysteine to the phenylalanine. The entry retains the CDR3 DNA only, 36 bases that are in frame from base 1. Receptor libraries were prepared by the immunoSEQ multiplex PCR assay. Adaptive Biotechnologies carried out high-throughput TCR-beta CDR3 sequencing of genomic DNA for most patients. Per the authors' processing: Adaptive's ImmunoSEQ software supplied the TCR sequencing data for 18 patients, while MiXCR and VDJtools were used to process a few other patients. CDR3 nucleotide sequences shared by donor and recipient were removed because the origin of these sequences could not be assigned. At least 2-fold expansion over unstimulated cells and a minimum CFSE-low frequency of 0.002% (template counts) or 0.001% (read counts) were required for clones to be classified as alloreactive. A clone was considered mappable if detected in the sequenced pre-transplant spleen, lymph node, or MLR CFSE-low populations of the donor or recipient. Cumulative frequency of alloreactive clones was calculated as a percentage of all sequences weighted by copy number. TCRdb retrieved this table from immuneACCESS and kept in-frame rearrangements only. Not all clones are present; in checked studies, unresolved V genes account for under half, and no reason is known for the remainder. Clone size and the V and J calls come from that table; the DNA yielded D and trimming. Recorded for this sample are 20,000 or so clones; 80% to 90% of them occurred a single time. Around 0.91% of the sample goes to the ten largest clones.

Recombination linked TRBV18 to TRBJ2-5; there is no confident call for the D gene. The input for sequencing was PBMCs, taken approximately 450 days after intestinal transplant. This TCR derives from a human patient who received an intestinal transplant, so some T cells may come from the graft donor. The CDR3 reads as follows: CASHLQFGTQYF. The nucleotide sequence reads as follows: TGTGCCAGCCACCTACAATTTGGGACCCAGTACTTC.